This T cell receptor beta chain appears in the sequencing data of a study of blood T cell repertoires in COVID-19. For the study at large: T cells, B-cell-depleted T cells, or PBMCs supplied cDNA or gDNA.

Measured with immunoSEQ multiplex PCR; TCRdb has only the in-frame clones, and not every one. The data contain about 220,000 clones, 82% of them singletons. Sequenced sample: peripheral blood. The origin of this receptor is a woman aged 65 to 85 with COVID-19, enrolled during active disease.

As DNA, the CDR3 is TGTGCCAGCAGCCCTTGGACAGGGGGCGAAGAGACCCAGTACTTC. It yields the protein CASSPWTGGEETQYF. V gene TRBV7-8 combines with J gene TRBJ2-5; 11 bases fit TRBD1. The ends lost 5 bases at V and 3 bases at J; junction bases unmatched: 5. The CDR3 contains 15 residues. The germline V gene has CDR1 SGHVS and CDR2 FQNEAQ.